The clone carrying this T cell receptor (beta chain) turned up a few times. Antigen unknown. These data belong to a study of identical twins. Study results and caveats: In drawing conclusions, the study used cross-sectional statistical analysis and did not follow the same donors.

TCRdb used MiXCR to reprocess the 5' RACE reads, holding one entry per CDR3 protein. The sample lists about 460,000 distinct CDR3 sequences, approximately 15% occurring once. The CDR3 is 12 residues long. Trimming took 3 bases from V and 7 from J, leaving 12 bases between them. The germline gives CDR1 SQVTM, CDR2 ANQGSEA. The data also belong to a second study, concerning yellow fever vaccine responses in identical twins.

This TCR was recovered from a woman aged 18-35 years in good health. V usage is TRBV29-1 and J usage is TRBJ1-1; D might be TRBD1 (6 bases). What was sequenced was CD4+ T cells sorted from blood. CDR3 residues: CSVDRGLGEAFF. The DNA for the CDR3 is TGCAGCGTTGACCGGGGGCTCGGTGAAGCTTTCTTT.